Shown below are 15 T cell receptor beta chains from a single sample sequenced in a study of blood T cell repertoires in COVID-19. Sequencing used immunoSEQ multiplex PCR; TCRdb keeps in-frame clones, though not all of them. Among a few hundred thousand clones listed, about nine tenths were seen once. The source material was PBMCs or T cells enriched from blood (not recorded which). The receptors stem from a woman aged 18-35 years who had recovered from COVID-19.

The V call is TRBV3-1 (or the pseudogene TRBV3-2), the J call TRBJ2-3, with TRBD2 matching over 7 bases. Germline lookup yields CDR1 LGHDT and CDR2 YNNKEL (reference sequence). With 0 bases clipped from V and 7 bases from J, the junction kept 13 bases outside the gene matches. The CDR3 runs 17 residues. CDR3 amino acids: CASSQDPWREYRNTQYF. DNA of the CDR3: TGTGCCAGCAGCCAAGATCCTTGGCGGGAGTATCGGAATACGCAGTATTTT.

The V gene is TRBV5-7, the J gene TRBJ1-5, with no clear D. TRBV5-7 counts as an open reading frame of uncertain function. The CDR3 is 17 residues long. The V end was cut by 3 bases, the J end by 4 bases, with 20 bases between. CDR3 nucleotide sequence: TGTGCCAGCAGCTCTAAGGAGGAAGGGAGGTCAAATCAGCCCCAGCATTTT. As protein: CASSSKEEGRSNQPQHF.

The rearrangement uses TRBV9 and TRBJ1-2, with D possibly being TRBD1 (6 bases). Germline CDR1 SGDLS, CDR2 YYNGEE. The V end lost 3 bases, the J end lost 3 bases, and 18 bases lay between the germline ends. The CDR3 consists of 16 residues. The CDR3 region has the DNA TGTGCCAGCAGCGCTGAGATTCGCAGGGGTGACTATGGCTACACCTTC. Protein product: CASSAEIRRGDYGYTF.

With respect to this clone: In the same sample, other DNA sequences code for this CDR3. The chain is built from TRBV2 and TRBJ2-3; no reliable D call. The CDR3 totals 12 residues. Per germline, CDR1 SNHLY and CDR2 FYNNEI. The ends were cut back, 1 base at V and 4 bases at J, with 3 bases in the middle. The CDR3 DNA reads as TGTGCCAGCAGTGAAGTAGCAGATACGCAGTATTTT. It yields the protein CASSEVADTQYF.

The rearrangement joins TRBV18 to TRBJ2-5; no reliable D call. The CDR3 length is 14 residues. V lost 3 bases to trimming and J lost 3 bases, with 11 bases between them. The germline V gene encodes CDR1 KGHSH and CDR2 LQKENI. The CDR3 DNA reads as TGTGCCAGCTCACCCGTAACCCCAGAAGAGACCCAGTACTTC. The encoded protein is CASSPVTPEETQYF.

The chain combines TRBV9 with TRBJ2-5, with TRBD1 matching 8 bases. Germline trimming cut 3 bases from V and 5 bases from J; bases unmatched to any gene: 9. Germline-derived CDR1 and CDR2 are SGDLS and YYNGEE. This CDR3 contains 15 residues. The CDR3 here is CASSGETGAGETQYF. The CDR3 DNA reads TGTGCCAGCAGCGGCGAGACAGGGGCCGGGGAGACCCAGTACTTC.

The chain has TRBV7-3 and TRBJ2-7; 7 nucleotides line up with TRBD1. The junction had 12 bases not matched to a gene; V was cut back by 3 bases and J by 4 bases. CDR1 and CDR2 from the germline V gene are SGHTA and FQGTGA. The CDR3 sequence is 16 residues long. The CDR3 region has the DNA TGTGCCAGCAGCTTGGGTAGAACGACAGGGCGATACGAGCAGTACTTC. Amino acids: CASSLGRTTGRYEQYF.

The gene calls are TRBV9 and TRBJ2-3; tentative D call: TRBD2 (5 bases). CDR1 and CDR2 from the germline V gene are SGDLS and YYNGEE. The CDR3 spans 15 residues. V gave up 7 bases and J gave up 4 bases, with 19 bases separating them. This chain's CDR3 is CASVEGPQVSDTQYF. CDR3 sequence (DNA): TGTGCCAGCGTCGAGGGCCCTCAGGTGTCAGATACGCAGTATTTT.

The chain joins TRBV9 to TRBJ1-1, with no clear D. V lost 6 bases and J 4 bases, leaving 16 bases between the germline ends. From germline, CDR1 is SGDLS and CDR2 YYNGEE. The length of the CDR3 is 14 residues. CDR3 coding DNA: TGTGCCAGCAATCCTCGGGGTGTCGGCACTGAAGCTTTCTTT. Translated: CASNPRGVGTEAFF.

V usage is TRBV3-1 (or the pseudogene TRBV3-2) and J usage is TRBJ1-2; no firm D call. The CDR3 has 16 residues. In germline, CDR1 is LGHDT, CDR2 YNNKEL (reference sequence). Trimming cost V 0 bases and J 5 bases, with 16 bases left between them. CDR3 loop: CASSQDISGIGYGYTF. CDR3 sequence (DNA): TGTGCCAGCAGCCAAGATATCTCGGGGATTGGGTATGGCTACACCTTC.

The rearrangement uses TRBV30 and TRBJ1-1, with D hard to call. Trimming cost V 0 bases and J 7 bases, with 12 bases left between them. This CDR3 contains 13 residues. CDR1 is GTSNPN and CDR2 is SVGIG in the germline V gene (reference sequence). CDR3 in amino acids: CAWSVVFFGEAFF. The CDR3 coding sequence is TGTGCCTGGAGTGTTGTCTTTTTCGGTGAAGCTTTCTTT.

This clone was seen more than once but under ten times. The chain carries TRBV29-1 and TRBJ1-2, with TRBD1 as a possible D gene (5 bases). CDR3 length: 18 residues. Looked up from germline, CDR1 is SQVTM and CDR2 is ANQGSEA. V lost 3 bases and J 4 bases, leaving 27 bases between the germline ends. The CDR3 DNA reads as TGCAGCGTTGAGTCAGCGCAAAGACAGAGACCACTTTCCTATGGCTACACCTTC. It translates to CSVESAQRQRPLSYGYTF. Looking up the rest from reference TRBV29-1 and TRBJ1-2 gives the full variable domain: SAVISQKPSRDICQRGTSLTIQCQVDSQVTMMFWYRQQPGQSLTLIATANQGSEATYESGFVIDKFPISRPNLTFSTLTVSNMSPEDSSIYLCSVESAQRQRPLSYGYTFGSGTRLTVV.

As DNA, the CDR3 is TGCGCCAGCAGCATGGGACAGGGGGCAATAGGCACTGAAGCTTTCTTT. Amino acid sequence: CASSMGQGAIGTEAFF. The V and J genes are TRBV5-1 and TRBJ1-1; 12 bases match TRBD1. Germline trimming cut 4 bases from V and 4 bases from J; bases unmatched to any gene: 8. The CDR3 has 16 residues. CDR1 SGHRS and CDR2 YFSETQ come from the germline V gene. The full variable domain, in which reference TRBV5-1 and TRBJ1-1 provide the parts outside the CDR3, is KAGVTQTPRYLIKTRGQQVTLSCSPISGHRSVSWYQQTPGQGLQFLFEYFSETQRNKGNFPGRFSGRQFSNSRSEMNVSTLELGDSALYLCASSMGQGAIGTEAFFGQGTRLTVV.

The chain recombines TRBV7-8 with TRBJ1-1, with 10 bases fitting TRBD1. The CDR3 extends over 13 amino acids. Germline assignment: CDR1 SGHVS and CDR2 FQNEAQ. The junction had 1 base not matched to a gene; V was cut back by 3 bases and J by 6 bases. The CDR3 DNA sequence: TGTGCCAGCAGCTTCGGGACAGGGGCTGAAGCTTTCTTT. Its translation: CASSFGTGAEAFF.

This clone was seen a few times. The rearrangement uses TRBV6-5 and TRBJ1-2, with 8 bases fitting TRBD1. The V segment lost 4 bases and the J segment 6 bases; nucleotides outside the gene matches: 13. The CDR3 totals 16 residues. Germline CDR1 and CDR2: MNHEY and SVGAGI. CDR3 region: CASSFDFGQGRDGYTF. CDR3 coding DNA: TGTGCCAGCAGTTTCGACTTCGGACAGGGAAGGGATGGCTACACCTTC.